This entry lists 8 T cell receptor beta chains sequenced from one sample in a study of blood T cell repertoires in COVID-19. Method: immunoSEQ multiplex PCR; TCRdb's copy keeps in-frame clones and lacks some. Of some 60,000 clones listed, roughly nine tenths are singletons. The specimen sequenced was peripheral blood. The origin of the receptors is a man aged 60 to 75 with acute or convalescent COVID-19.

Here the CDR3 reads CASSAGQLNTEAFF. Written as DNA, the CDR3 is TGTGCCAGCAGCGCGGGACAGCTTAACACTGAAGCTTTCTTT. V usage is TRBV13 and J usage is TRBJ1-1; 7 bases match TRBD1. In germline, CDR1 is PRHDT, CDR2 FYEKMQ (reference sequence). The length of the CDR3 is 14 residues. The V gene end was trimmed by 5 bases and the J gene end by 2 bases; junction bases not matched to a gene: 5.

This clone showed up just once. V gene TRBV19 combines with J gene TRBJ2-6; 7 nucleotides agree with TRBD2. J gave up 2 bases and V 3 bases, and 7 bases lay outside the gene matches. The germline V gene encodes CDR1 LNHDA and CDR2 SQIVND (reference sequence). This CDR3 contains 17 residues. The chain's CDR3 is CASSIPAGDPGANVLTF. The DNA for the CDR3 is TGTGCCAGTAGTATCCCGGCGGGGGACCCTGGGGCCAACGTCCTGACTTTC.

This sequence joins TRBV9 and TRBJ2-2; TRBD2 might be the D (7 bases). The CDR3 extends over 12 amino acids. The ends were cut back, 7 bases at V and 4 bases at J, with 8 bases in the middle. CDR1 and CDR2 (germline): SGDLS, YYNGEE. CDR3 in DNA: TGTGCCAGCGGGGGGGCCACCGGGGAGCTGTTTTTT. This gives the protein CASGGATGELFF.

The CDR3 reads CASSPYSSSDTEAFF. CDR3 coding DNA: TGTGCCAGCTCACCATATTCCTCCTCTGACACTGAAGCTTTCTTT. The genes are TRBV18 and TRBJ1-1; no definite D call. CDR3 length: 15 residues. Germline V gene data show CDR1 as KGHSH and CDR2 as LQKENI. V dropped 2 bases and J dropped 3 bases, with 13 bases sitting between them.

This sequence joins TRBV4-1 and TRBJ2-5, with 12 bases matching TRBD2. There are 19 residues in the CDR3. V gave up 6 bases and J gave up 0 bases; unmatched junction bases: 14. Germline V gives CDR1 MGHRA, CDR2 YSYEKL. The CDR3 region has the DNA TGCGCCAGCAGTCAACGCGGACTAGCGGGGTTGCACTACCAAGAGACCCAGTACTTC. The encoded protein is CASSQRGLAGLHYQETQYF.

The chain recombines TRBV4-1 with TRBJ2-3; 14 nucleotides match TRBD2. The length of the CDR3 is 20 residues. Germline CDR1 MGHRA, CDR2 YSYEKL. J lost 4 bases, V lost 4 bases, and 16 bases had no gene match. CDR3 in DNA: TGCGCCAGCAGCCTACCCGGGACTAGCGGGGGACCTTCGCACCCAGATACGCAGTATTTT. This sequence encodes CASSLPGTSGGPSHPDTQYF.

The chain has TRBV7-2 and TRBJ1-1, with 8 positions matching TRBD1. Looked up from germline, CDR1 is SGHTA and CDR2 is FQGNSA. This CDR3 comprises 15 residues. V lost 5 bases, J lost 4 bases, and 9 bases stayed unmatched. The CDR3 DNA sequence: TGTGCCAGCAGCGTCTCGACGCAGGGGGCCACTGAAGCTTTCTTT. Its protein product is CASSVSTQGATEAFF.

This sequence joins TRBV3-1 (or the pseudogene TRBV3-2) and TRBJ2-5; 8 positions agree with TRBD2. Germline V CDR1 and CDR2: LGHDT, YNNKEL (reference sequence). The CDR3 is 14 amino acids. V trimming: 3 bases; J trimming: 4 bases; junction bases outside the gene matches: 4. This chain's CDR3 is CASSHGGVSETQYF. As DNA, the CDR3 is TGTGCCAGCAGCCACGGGGGGGTGTCAGAGACCCAGTACTTC.